The table lists the clone carrying this TCR beta chain with a few counts. Using a J-beta primer mix together with a sample-barcoded 5' primer, a second PCR was run for roughly 6 to 11 cycles. TCRdb independently ran MiXCR on the 5' RACE reads; one entry per CDR3 protein. The sample yields roughly 1,500,000 distinct CDR3 sequences, 42% seen once. This sample was taken from a study of blood T cells in healthy people across ages. The length of the CDR3 is 14 residues. V was pared by 3 bases and J by 0 bases, with 8 bases between. The germline V gene has CDR1 MNHEY and CDR2 SMNVEV (reference sequence). The chain has TRBV27 and TRBJ1-1; D call uncertain. This sequence was found in a woman aged 18-29 years in good health. The sequenced sample was blood. CDR3: CASSFTAMNTEAFF. CDR3 coding DNA: TGTGCCAGCAGTTTTACGGCTATGAACACTGAAGCTTTCTTT.